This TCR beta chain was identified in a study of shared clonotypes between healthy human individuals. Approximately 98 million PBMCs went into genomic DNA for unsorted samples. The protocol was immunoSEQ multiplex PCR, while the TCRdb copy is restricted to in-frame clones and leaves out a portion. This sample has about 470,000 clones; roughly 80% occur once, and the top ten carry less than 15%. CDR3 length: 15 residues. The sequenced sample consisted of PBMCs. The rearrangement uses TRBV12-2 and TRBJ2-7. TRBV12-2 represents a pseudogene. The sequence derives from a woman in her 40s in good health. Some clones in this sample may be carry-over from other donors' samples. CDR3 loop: CASRLFAPPANEQYF. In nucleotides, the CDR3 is TGTGCAAGTCGCTTATTCGCGCCCCCGGCCAACGAGCAGTACTTC.